This T cell receptor beta chain was identified in a study of identical twins. Regarding the study as a whole: Conclusions leaned on cross-sectional statistical analysis and did not track the same donors over time.

TCRdb called the 5' RACE reads again in MiXCR, with one record for every CDR3 protein. The data contain roughly 710,000 distinct CDR3 sequences, 5.5% to 7.5% of them singletons. The CDR3 length is 16 residues. Trimming removed 3 bases from V and 5 bases from J, with 19 bases in between. Germline V gene sequence: CDR1 DFQATT, CDR2 SNEGSKA (reference sequence). For this clonotype: What it binds is not known.

The origin of this receptor is a man in his late teens or twenties in good health. The sequencing input was naive T cells sorted from blood. The chain employs TRBV20-1 and TRBJ2-2; possibly TRBD2 for D (5 bases). The CDR3 here is CSASHSEGFGTGELFF. CDR3 coding DNA: TGCAGTGCTAGCCATTCCGAGGGATTCGGAACCGGGGAGCTGTTTTTT.